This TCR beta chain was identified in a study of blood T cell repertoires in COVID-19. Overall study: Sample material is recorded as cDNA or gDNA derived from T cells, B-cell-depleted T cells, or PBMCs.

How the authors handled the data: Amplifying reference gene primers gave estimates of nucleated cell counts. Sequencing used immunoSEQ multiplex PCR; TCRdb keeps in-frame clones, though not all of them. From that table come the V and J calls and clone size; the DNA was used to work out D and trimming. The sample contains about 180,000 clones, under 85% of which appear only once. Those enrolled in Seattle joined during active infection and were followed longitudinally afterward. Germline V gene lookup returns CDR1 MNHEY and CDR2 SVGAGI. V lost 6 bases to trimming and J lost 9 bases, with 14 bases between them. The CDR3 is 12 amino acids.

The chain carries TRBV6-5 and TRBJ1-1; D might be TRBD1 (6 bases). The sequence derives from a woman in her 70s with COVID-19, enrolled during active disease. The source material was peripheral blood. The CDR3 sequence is CASRARQAKAFF. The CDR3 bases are TGTGCCAGCAGGGCTAGACAGGCTAAAGCTTTCTTT.